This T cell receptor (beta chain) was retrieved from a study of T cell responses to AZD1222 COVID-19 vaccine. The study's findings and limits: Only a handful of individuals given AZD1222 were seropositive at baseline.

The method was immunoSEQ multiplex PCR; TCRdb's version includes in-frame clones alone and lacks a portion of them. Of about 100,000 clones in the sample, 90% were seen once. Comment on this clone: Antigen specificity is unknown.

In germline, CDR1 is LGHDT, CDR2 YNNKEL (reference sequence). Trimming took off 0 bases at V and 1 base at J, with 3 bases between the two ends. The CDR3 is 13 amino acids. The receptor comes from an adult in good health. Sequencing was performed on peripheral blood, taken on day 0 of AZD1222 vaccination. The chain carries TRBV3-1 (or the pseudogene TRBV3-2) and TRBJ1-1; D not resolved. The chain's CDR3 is CASSQEGNTEAFF. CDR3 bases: TGTGCCAGCAGCCAAGAGGGGAACACTGAAGCTTTCTTT.